This is a list of T cell receptor beta chains from one sample in a study of OX40 agonist ivuxolimab in advanced cancers. Sequencing used immunoSEQ multiplex PCR; TCRdb keeps in-frame clones, though not all of them. Seen here are about 69,000 clones, over 80% observed once, and the top ten hold about 5.5%. The material sequenced was CD4+ or CD8+ T cells sorted from blood, taken in a trial of the OX40 agonist ivuxolimab. The receptors come from an adult with an advanced solid tumor such as melanoma, head and neck, liver or kidney cancer. CDR3s include the opening cysteine and the closing phenylalanine or tryptophan. A D gene is named only where the DNA matches it firmly. Expanded clones are given a class, and other clones once, few, many or no size at all.

>TRBJ1-1|TRBV30|-|-
CAWSVGQGFLNTEAFF
TGTGCCTGGAGTGTGGGGCAGGGGTTTTTGAACACTGAAGCTTTCTTT
>TRBJ1-6|TRBV5-4|-|-
CASSLSWVNSPLHF
TGTGCCAGCAGCTTGTCGTGGGTAAATTCACCCCTCCACTTT
>TRBJ2-3|TRBV9|-|-
CASSVEAEYKADTQYF
TGTGCCAGCAGCGTAGAAGCGGAGTATAAAGCAGATACGCAGTATTTT
>TRBJ1-1|TRBV5-1|-|-
CASSLLDLMNTEAFF
TGCGCCAGCAGCTTGTTGGACCTTATGAACACTGAAGCTTTCTTT
>TRBJ2-3|TRBV9|-|TRBD2
CASSASGGLDTQYF
TGTGCCAGCAGCGCCAGCGGGGGTTTGGATACGCAGTATTTT
>TRBJ1-1|TRBV4-1|-|-
CASSQDSGVGYAEAFF
TGCGCCAGCAGCCAAGATTCGGGGGTGGGGTACGCTGAAGCTTTCTTT
>TRBJ2-1|TRBV7-6|-|-
CASSLADNEQFF
TGTGCCAGCAGCTTAGCAGACAATGAGCAGTTCTTC
>TRBJ1-4|TRBV4-3|-|TRBD1
CASSQDLEQGVEEKLFF
TGCGCCAGCAGCCAAGATTTGGAACAGGGGGTCGAGGAAAAACTGTTTTTT
>TRBJ2-7|TRBV7-6|-|TRBD1
CASSVLQGDVSEQYF
TGTGCCAGCAGCGTCCTCCAGGGGGATGTTTCCGAGCAGTACTTC
>TRBJ2-7|TRBV28|-|TRBD1
CASSLPLSGTGSYEQYF
TGTGCCAGCAGTTTGCCCCTTTCCGGGACAGGGTCCTACGAGCAGTACTTC
>TRBJ2-1|TRBV28|-|TRBD1
CASSGQGLSYNEQFF
TGTGCCAGCAGCGGACAGGGGCTCTCCTACAATGAGCAGTTCTTC
>TRBJ1-1|TRBV4-1|-|-
CASSQPGRLGDTEAFF
TGCGCCAGCAGCCAACCGGGACGGCTGGGGGACACTGAAGCTTTCTTT
>TRBJ2-7|TRBV27|-|TRBD1
CATKDRVYEQYF
TGTGCCACCAAGGACAGGGTCTACGAGCAGTACTTC
>TRBJ1-6|TRBV6-5|-|-
CASSYTRSGPLHF
TGTGCCAGCAGTTACACCAGGAGCGGGCCCCTCCACTTT
>TRBJ1-6|TRBV6-5|-|-
CASSYGLPEYSPLHF
TGTGCCAGCAGTTACGGACTCCCTGAATATTCACCCCTCCACTTT
>TRBJ2-2|TRBV5-6|-|-
CASSSPSRDADTGELFF
TGTGCCAGCAGCTCCCCGTCCAGGGACGCGGACACCGGGGAGCTGTTTTTT
>TRBJ2-7|TRBV7-9|-|TRBD2
CASSFPSGSSGYEQYF
TGTGCCAGCAGCTTTCCCTCAGGGTCTAGCGGCTACGAGCAGTACTTC
>TRBJ2-1|TRBV14|-|TRBD1
CASSVVGGDNEQFF
TGTGCCAGCAGCGTGGTAGGGGGCGACAATGAGCAGTTCTTC
>TRBJ1-4|TRBV7-9|-|TRBD1
CASSPGRGHEKLFF
TGTGCCAGCAGCCCCGGGAGGGGGCATGAAAAACTGTTTTTT
>TRBJ2-1|TRBV28|-|TRBD2
CASSFYRLAGGLSSYNEQFF
TGTGCCAGCAGTTTCTACCGGCTAGCGGGAGGGCTTAGCTCCTACAATGAGCAGTTCTTC
>TRBJ2-3|TRBV5-3|-|-
CARSFGTLSTDTQYF
TGTGCCAGAAGCTTCGGGACACTGAGCACAGATACGCAGTATTTT
>TRBJ1-2|TRBV4-1|-|-
CASSQVEGDYGYTF
TGCGCCAGCAGCCAAGTGGAGGGTGACTATGGCTACACCTTC
>TRBJ1-4|TRBV7-9|-|-
CASSPTGYNEKLFF
TGTGCCAGCAGCCCGACTGGTTATAATGAAAAACTGTTTTTT
>TRBJ1-2|TRBV27|once|-
CASSLVGGGNYGYTF
TGTGCCAGCAGTTTAGTTGGGGGTGGAAACTATGGCTACACCTTC
>TRBJ2-5|TRBV13|-|-
CASSLGKYSIGQETQYF
TGTGCCAGCAGCTTAGGCAAGTATTCAATCGGACAAGAGACCCAGTACTTC
>TRBJ2-5|TRBV19|-|-
CASSVIGVGAEETQYF
TGTGCCAGTAGTGTGATAGGGGTAGGGGCAGAAGAGACCCAGTACTTC
>TRBJ2-7|TRBV30|few|TRBD1
CAWSISGTGHEQYF
TGTGCCTGGAGTATTTCCGGGACAGGGCACGAGCAGTACTTC
>TRBJ1-4|TRBV4-2|-|-
CASSQVLGNEKLFF
TGTGCCAGCAGCCAAGTTCTTGGGAATGAAAAACTGTTTTTT
>TRBJ1-1|TRBV11-1|-|TRBD1
CASSLAGWAGGLNTEAFF
TGTGCCAGCAGCTTAGCGGGTTGGGCAGGGGGCCTGAACACTGAAGCTTTCTTT
>TRBJ2-7|TRBV27|-|-
CASRLAGQGSSEQYF
TGTGCCAGCAGACTAGCGGGACAGGGATCCTCCGAGCAGTACTTC
>TRBJ2-3|TRBV13|once|-
CASSRGTSTDTQYF
TGTGCCAGCAGCCGCGGGACTAGCACAGATACGCAGTATTTT
>TRBJ1-1|TRBV4-3|-|-
CASSPGIQGRTEAFF
TGCGCCAGCAGCCCGGGCATCCAGGGACGCACTGAAGCTTTCTTT
>TRBJ2-7|TRBV7-9|once|-
CASSPSGPNHYEQYF
TGTGCCAGCAGCCCCAGCGGGCCCAACCACTACGAGCAGTACTTC
>TRBJ1-1|TRBV9|-|-
CASSSRSTEAFF
TGTGCCAGCAGCTCGAGGAGCACTGAAGCTTTCTTT
>TRBJ1-5|TRBV25-1|-|-
CASSDLGDQPQHF
TGTGCCAGCAGTGATCTAGGGGATCAGCCCCAGCATTTT
>TRBJ2-1|TRBV7-6|-|-
CASSPGGGRGDEQFF
TGTGCCAGCAGCCCCGGGGGCGGGAGAGGAGATGAGCAGTTCTTC
>TRBJ1-5|TRBV19|-|-
CASSPEGVRNQPQHF
TGTGCCAGTAGTCCCGAGGGGGTACGCAATCAGCCCCAGCATTTT
>TRBJ2-7|TRBV7-9|once|TRBD2
CASSPKTGDGRAVVNEQYF
TGTGCCAGCAGCCCGAAGACCGGGGACGGGAGGGCTGTCGTCAACGAGCAGTACTTC
>TRBJ2-1|TRBV5-6|once|TRBD2
CASSLEAGVLQFF
TGTGCCAGCAGCTTGGAAGCGGGAGTTTTGCAGTTCTTC
>TRBJ1-2|TRBV6-1|-|TRBD1
CASRGGQNYGYTF
TGTGCCAGCAGGGGGGGACAGAACTATGGCTACACCTTC
>TRBJ2-5|TRBV7-6|-|TRBD2
CASSVKLAGGGETQYF
TGTGCCAGCAGCGTCAAACTAGCGGGGGGGGGAGAGACCCAGTACTTC
>TRBJ1-3|TRBV5-5|-|-
CASSLMTSGNTIYF
TGTGCCAGCAGCTTGATGACCTCTGGAAACACCATATATTTT
>TRBJ1-3|TRBV5-5|-|-
CASSYDTDSSGNTIYF
TGTGCCAGCAGCTACGACACTGACAGCTCTGGAAACACCATATATTTT
>TRBJ1-2|TRBV7-2|-|TRBD1
CASSLGQGFGYTF
TGTGCCAGCAGCCTCGGACAGGGGTTCGGCTACACCTTC
>TRBJ1-1|TRBV30|-|-
CALKGQGKAFF
TGTGCCTTAAAGGGGCAGGGGAAAGCTTTCTTT
>TRBJ2-2|TRBV11-2|-|-
CASHFRGAPPVFTGELFF
TGTGCCAGCCATTTTCGAGGGGCCCCACCCGTTTTCACCGGGGAGCTGTTTTTT
>TRBJ2-7|TRBV27|-|TRBD1
CASSSNLIGQGAYEQYF
TGTGCCAGCAGTTCGAACCTTATCGGACAGGGAGCCTACGAGCAGTACTTC
>TRBJ2-7|TRBV7-9|-|TRBD2
CASSSPGTSGSYEQYF
TGTGCCAGCAGCTCTCCCGGGACTAGCGGCTCCTACGAGCAGTACTTC
>TRBJ2-7|TRBV5-5|-|-
CASSLYVDPYEQYF
TGTGCCAGCAGCTTGTACGTTGACCCCTACGAGCAGTACTTC
>TRBJ1-4|TRBV6-5|once|-
CASSSSGTNEKLFF
TGTGCCAGCAGTTCATCCGGGACAAATGAAAAACTGTTTTTT
>TRBJ2-7|TRBV29-1|-|-
CSVEDLDGGSYEQYF
TGCAGCGTTGAAGATTTAGATGGGGGCTCCTACGAGCAGTACTTC
>TRBJ2-7|TRBV28|-|TRBD2
CASSFWGLAGGAYEQYF
TGTGCCAGCAGTTTTTGGGGATTAGCGGGAGGGGCCTACGAGCAGTACTTC
>TRBJ1-1|TRBV19|-|-
CASRQGQGVIAFF
TGTGCCAGTAGACAAGGACAAGGAGTAATAGCTTTCTTT